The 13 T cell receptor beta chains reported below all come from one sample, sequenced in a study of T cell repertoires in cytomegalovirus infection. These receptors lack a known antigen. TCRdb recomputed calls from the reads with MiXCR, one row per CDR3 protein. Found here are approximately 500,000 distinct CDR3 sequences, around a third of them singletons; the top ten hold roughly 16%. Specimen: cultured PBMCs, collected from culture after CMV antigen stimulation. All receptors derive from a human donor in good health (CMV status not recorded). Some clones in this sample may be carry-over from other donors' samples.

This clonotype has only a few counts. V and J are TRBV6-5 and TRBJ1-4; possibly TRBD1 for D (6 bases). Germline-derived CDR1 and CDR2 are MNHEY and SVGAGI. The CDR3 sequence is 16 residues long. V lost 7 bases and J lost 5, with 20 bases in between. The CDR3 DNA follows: TGTGCCAGCAACCTAAAAGGGGGTCTACCGAATGAAAAACTGTTTTTT. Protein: CASNLKGGLPNEKLFF.

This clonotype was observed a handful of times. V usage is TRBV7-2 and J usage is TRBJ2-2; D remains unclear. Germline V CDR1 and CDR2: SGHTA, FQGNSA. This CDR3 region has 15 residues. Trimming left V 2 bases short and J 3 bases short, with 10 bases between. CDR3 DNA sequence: TGTGCCAGCAGCTTATGGAAAGGAGACACCGGGGAGCTGTTTTTT. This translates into CASSLWKGDTGELFF.

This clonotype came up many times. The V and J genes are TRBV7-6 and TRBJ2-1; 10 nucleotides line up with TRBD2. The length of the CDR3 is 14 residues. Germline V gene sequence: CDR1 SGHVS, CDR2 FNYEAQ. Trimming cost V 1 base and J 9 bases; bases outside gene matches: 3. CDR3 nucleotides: TGTGCCAGCAGCTTAGTAATAGCGGGAGGTGAGCAGTTCTTC. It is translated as CASSLVIAGGEQFF.

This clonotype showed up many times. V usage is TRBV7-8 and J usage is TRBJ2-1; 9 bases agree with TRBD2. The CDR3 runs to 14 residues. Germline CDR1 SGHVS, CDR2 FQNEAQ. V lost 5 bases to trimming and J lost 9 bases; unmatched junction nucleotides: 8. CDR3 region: CASSEWTSDGEQFF. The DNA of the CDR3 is TGTGCCAGCAGCGAATGGACTAGCGACGGTGAGCAGTTCTTC.

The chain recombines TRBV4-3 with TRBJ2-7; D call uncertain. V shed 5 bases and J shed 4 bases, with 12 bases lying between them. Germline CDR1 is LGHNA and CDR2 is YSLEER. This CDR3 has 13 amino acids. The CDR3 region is CASSIGLGYEQYV. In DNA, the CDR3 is TGCGCCAGCAGCATCGGGCTGGGGTACGAGCAGTACGTC.

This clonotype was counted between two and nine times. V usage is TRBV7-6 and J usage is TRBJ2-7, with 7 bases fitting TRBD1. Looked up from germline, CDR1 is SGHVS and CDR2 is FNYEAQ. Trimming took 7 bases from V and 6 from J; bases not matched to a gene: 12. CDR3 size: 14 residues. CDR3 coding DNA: TGTGCCAGCATCGAAGGGGGCTTGAAGCGCGAGCAGTACTTC. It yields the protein CASIEGGLKREQYF.

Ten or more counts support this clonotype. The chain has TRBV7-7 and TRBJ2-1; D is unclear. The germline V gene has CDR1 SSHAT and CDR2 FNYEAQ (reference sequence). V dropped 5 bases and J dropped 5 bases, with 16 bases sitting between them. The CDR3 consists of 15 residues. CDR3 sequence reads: CASSPIMRMNNEQFF. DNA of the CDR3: TGTGCCAGCAGCCCGATAATGCGGATGAACAATGAGCAGTTCTTC.

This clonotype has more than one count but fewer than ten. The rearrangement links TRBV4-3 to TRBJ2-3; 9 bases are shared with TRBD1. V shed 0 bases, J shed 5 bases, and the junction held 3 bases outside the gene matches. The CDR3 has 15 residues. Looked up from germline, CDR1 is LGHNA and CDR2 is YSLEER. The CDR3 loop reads CASSQEGQGGDTQYF. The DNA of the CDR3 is TGCGCCAGCAGCCAAGAGGGACAGGGAGGAGATACGCAGTATTTT.

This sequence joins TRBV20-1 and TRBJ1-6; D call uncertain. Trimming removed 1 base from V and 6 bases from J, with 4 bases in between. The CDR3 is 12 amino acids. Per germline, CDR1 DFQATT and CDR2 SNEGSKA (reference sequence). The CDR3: CSARVPNSPLHF. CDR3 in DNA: TGCAGTGCTAGAGTCCCTAATTCACCCCTCCACTTT.

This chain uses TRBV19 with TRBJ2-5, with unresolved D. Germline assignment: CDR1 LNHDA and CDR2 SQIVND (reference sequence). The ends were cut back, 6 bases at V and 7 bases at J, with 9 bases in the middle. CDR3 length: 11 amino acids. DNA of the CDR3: TGTGCCAGTAGCCAGCGACGGACCCAGTACTTC. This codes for CASSQRRTQYF.

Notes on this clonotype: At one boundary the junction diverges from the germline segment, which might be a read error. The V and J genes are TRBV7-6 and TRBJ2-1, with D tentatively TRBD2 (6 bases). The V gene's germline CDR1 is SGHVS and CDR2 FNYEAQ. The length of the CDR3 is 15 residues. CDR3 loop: CASSRLVAELNERFF. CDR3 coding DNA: TGTGCCAGCAGCCGGCTGGTAGCGGAACTCAATGAGCGGTTCTTC.

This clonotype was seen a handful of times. This CDR3 reads CASSESGSSPYEQYF. For the CDR3, the DNA is TGTGCCAGCAGTGAAAGCGGGTCCTCTCCCTACGAGCAGTACTTC. V and J are TRBV27 and TRBJ2-7; possible D gene TRBD2, 6 bases. The germline V gene has CDR1 MNHEY and CDR2 SMNVEV (reference sequence). V lost 5 bases, J lost 2 bases, and 16 bases lay in between. The CDR3 has 15 amino acids.

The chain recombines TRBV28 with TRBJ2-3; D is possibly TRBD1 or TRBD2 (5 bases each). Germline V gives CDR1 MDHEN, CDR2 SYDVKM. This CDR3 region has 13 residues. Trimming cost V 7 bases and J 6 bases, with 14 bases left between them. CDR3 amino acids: CASTGSWGDTQYF. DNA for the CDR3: TGTGCCAGCACCGGGTCATGGGGGGATACGCAGTATTTT.